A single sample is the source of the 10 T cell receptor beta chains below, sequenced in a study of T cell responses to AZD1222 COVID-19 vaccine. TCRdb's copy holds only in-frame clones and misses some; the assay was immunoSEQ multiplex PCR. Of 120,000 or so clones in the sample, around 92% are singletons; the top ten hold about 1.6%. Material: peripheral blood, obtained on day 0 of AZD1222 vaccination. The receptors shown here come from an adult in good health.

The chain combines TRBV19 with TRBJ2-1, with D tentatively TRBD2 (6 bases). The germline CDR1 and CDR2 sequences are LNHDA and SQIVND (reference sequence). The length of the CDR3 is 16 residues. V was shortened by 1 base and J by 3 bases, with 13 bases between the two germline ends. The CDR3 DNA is TGTGCCAGTAGTATAGGAGCTAGCGACCTCTACAATGAGCAGTTCTTC. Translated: CASSIGASDLYNEQFF.

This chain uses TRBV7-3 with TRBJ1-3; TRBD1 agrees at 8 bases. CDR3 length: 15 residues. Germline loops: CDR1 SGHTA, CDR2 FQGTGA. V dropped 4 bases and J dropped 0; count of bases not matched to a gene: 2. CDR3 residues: CASSSTGGSGNTIYF. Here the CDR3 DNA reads TGTGCCAGCAGCTCCACAGGGGGCTCTGGAAACACCATATATTTT.

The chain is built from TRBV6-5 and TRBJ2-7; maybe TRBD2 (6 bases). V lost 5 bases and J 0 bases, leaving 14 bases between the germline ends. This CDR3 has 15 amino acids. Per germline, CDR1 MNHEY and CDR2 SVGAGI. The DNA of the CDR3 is TGTGCCAGCAGTACCCTCGACGGGGGCTCCTACGAGCAGTACTTC. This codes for CASSTLDGGSYEQYF.

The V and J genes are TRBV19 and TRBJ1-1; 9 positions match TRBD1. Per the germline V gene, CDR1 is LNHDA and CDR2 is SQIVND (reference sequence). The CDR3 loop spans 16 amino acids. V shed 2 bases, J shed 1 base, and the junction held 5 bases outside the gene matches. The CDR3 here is CASSITGGGPNTEAFF. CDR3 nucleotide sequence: TGTGCCAGTAGTATAACAGGGGGCGGACCGAACACTGAAGCTTTCTTT.

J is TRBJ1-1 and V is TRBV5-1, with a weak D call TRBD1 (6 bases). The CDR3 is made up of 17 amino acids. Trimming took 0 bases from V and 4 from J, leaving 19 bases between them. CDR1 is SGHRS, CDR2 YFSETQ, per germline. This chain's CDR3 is CASSLVISAGAGTEAFF. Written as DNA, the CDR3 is TGCGCCAGCAGCTTGGTCATAAGCGCAGGGGCGGGCACTGAAGCTTTCTTT.

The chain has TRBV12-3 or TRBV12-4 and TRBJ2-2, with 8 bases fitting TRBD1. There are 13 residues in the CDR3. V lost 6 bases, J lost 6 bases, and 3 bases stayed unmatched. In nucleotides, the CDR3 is TGTGCCAGCAGCCCACAGGGGGCCGGGGAGCTGTTTTTT. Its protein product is CASSPQGAGELFF.

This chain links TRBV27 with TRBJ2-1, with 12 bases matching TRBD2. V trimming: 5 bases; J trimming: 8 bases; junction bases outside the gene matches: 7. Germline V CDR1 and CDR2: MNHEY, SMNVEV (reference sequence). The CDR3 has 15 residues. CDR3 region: CASSHGLAGIDEQFF. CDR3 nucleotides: TGTGCCAGCAGTCATGGACTAGCGGGAATCGATGAGCAGTTCTTC.

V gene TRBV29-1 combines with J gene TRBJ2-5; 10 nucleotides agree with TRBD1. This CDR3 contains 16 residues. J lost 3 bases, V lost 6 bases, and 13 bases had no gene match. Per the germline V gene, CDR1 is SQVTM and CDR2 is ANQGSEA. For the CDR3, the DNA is TGCAGCGTCGAGTCAGGGACAGGGGAGTGGAAAGAGACCCAGTACTTC. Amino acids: CSVESGTGEWKETQYF.

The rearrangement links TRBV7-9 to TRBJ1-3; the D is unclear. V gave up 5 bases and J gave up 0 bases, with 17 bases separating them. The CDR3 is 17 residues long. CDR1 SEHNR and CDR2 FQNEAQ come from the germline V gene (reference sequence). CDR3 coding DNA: TGTGCCAGCAGCACCCGATCACACAACTTCTCTGGAAACACCATATATTTT. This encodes CASSTRSHNFSGNTIYF.

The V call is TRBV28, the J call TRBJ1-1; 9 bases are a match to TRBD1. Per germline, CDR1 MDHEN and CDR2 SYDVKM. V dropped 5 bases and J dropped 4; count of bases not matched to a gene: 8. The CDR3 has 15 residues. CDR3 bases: TGTGCCAGCAGTCTCGACAGGGGGAGGGGCACTGAAGCTTTCTTT. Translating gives CASSLDRGRGTEAFF.